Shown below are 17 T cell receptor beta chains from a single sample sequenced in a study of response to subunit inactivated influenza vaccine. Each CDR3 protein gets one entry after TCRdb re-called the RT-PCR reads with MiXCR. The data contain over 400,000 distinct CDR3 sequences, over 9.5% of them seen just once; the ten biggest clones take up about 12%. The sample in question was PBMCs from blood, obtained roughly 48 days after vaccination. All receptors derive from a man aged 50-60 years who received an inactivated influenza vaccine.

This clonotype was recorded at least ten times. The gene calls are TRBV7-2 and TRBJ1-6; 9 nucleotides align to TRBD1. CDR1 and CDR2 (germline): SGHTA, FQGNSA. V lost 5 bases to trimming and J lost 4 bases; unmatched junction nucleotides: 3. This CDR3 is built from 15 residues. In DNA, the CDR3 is TGTGCCAGCAGCGGGACAGGGCCGTATAATTCACCCCTCCACTTT. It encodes CASSGTGPYNSPLHF. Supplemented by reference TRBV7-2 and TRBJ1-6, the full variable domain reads GAGVSQSPSNKVTEKGKDVELRCDPISGHTALYWYRQSLGQGLEFLIYFQGNSAPDKSGLPSDRFSAERTGGSVSTLTIQRTQQEDSAVYLCASSGTGPYNSPLHFGNGTRLTVT.

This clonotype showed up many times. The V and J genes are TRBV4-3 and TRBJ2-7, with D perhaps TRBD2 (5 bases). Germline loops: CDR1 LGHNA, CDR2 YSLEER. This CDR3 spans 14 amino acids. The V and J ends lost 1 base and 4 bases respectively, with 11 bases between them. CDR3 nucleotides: TGCGCCAGCAGCCAAGGAGCGGCAGATTACGAGCAGTACTTC. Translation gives CASSQGAADYEQYF.

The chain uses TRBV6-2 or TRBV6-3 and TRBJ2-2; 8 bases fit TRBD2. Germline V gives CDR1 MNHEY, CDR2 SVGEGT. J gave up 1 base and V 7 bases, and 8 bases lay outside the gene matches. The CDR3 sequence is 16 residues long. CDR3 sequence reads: CASTRAGGQNTGELFF. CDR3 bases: TGTGCCAGCACTAGGGCGGGGGGCCAGAACACCGGGGAGCTGTTTTTT.

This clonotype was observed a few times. The chain's CDR3 is CASSRASGGLNTGELFF. CDR3 nucleotides: TGTGCCAGCAGCCGAGCTAGCGGGGGGTTGAACACCGGGGAGCTGTTTTTT. The chain joins TRBV4-2 to TRBJ2-2, with 11 bases identical to TRBD2. This CDR3 has 17 amino acids. Trimming took 4 bases from V and 1 from J; bases not matched to a gene: 5. Germline values: CDR1 LGHNA, CDR2 YNFKEQ.

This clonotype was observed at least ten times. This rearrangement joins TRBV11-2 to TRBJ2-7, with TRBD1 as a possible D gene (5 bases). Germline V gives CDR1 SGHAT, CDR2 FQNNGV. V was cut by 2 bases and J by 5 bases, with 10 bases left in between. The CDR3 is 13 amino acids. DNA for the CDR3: TGTGCCAGCAGCTTACCAGGGTCTCACGAGCAGTACTTC. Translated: CASSLPGSHEQYF.

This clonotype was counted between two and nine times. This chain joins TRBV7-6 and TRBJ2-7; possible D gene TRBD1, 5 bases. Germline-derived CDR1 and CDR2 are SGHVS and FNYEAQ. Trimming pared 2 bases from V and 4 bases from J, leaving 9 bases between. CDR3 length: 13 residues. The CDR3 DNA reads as TGTGCCAGCAGCTTATCAACAGGTTACGAGCAGTACTTC. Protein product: CASSLSTGYEQYF.

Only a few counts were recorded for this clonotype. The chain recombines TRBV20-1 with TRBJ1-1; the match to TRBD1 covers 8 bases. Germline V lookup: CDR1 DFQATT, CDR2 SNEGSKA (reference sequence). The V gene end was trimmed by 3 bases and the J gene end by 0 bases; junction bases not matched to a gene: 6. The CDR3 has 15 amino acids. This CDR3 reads CSARDREGLNTEAFF. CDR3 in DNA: TGCAGTGCTAGGGACAGGGAAGGTCTGAACACTGAAGCTTTCTTT.

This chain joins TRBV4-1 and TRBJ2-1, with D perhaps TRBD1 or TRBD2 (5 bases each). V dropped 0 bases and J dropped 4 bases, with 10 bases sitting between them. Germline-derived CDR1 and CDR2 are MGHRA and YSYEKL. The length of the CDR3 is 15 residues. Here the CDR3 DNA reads TGCGCCAGCAGCCAAGACATCGGGACGTACAATGAGCAGTTCTTC. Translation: CASSQDIGTYNEQFF.

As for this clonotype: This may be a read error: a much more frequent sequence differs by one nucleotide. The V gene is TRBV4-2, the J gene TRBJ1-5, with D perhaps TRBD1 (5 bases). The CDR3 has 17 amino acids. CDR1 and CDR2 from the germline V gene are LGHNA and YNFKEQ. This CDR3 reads CASSQSLSGASKQPQHF. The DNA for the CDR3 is TGTGCCAGCAGCCAAAGCCTATCCGGGGCTAGCAAACAGCCCCAGCATTTT.

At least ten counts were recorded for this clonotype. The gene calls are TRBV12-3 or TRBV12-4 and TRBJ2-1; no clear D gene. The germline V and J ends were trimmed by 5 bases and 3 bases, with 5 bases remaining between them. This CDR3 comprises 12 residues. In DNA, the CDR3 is TGTGCCAGCAGTCCTCTCTACAATGAGCAGTTCTTC. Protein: CASSPLYNEQFF.

The CDR3 DNA reads as TGTGCCAGCAGCTTCACCGGGACTAGCGGGAGGAGCTCCTACGAGCAGTACTTC. It codes for CASSFTGTSGRSSYEQYF. This chain uses TRBV11-1 with TRBJ2-7; the match to TRBD2 covers 15 bases. CDR3 length equals 18 residues. Germline trimming cut 3 bases from V and 0 bases from J; bases unmatched to any gene: 6. CDR1 and CDR2 (germline): SGHAT, FQDESV (reference sequence). Variable domain in full (rest from reference TRBV11-1 and TRBJ2-7): EAEVAQSPRYKITEKSQAVAFWCDPISGHATLYWYRQILGQGPELLVQFQDESVVDDSQLPKDRFSAERLKGVDSTLKIQPAELGDSAMYLCASSFTGTSGRSSYEQYFGPGTRLTVT.

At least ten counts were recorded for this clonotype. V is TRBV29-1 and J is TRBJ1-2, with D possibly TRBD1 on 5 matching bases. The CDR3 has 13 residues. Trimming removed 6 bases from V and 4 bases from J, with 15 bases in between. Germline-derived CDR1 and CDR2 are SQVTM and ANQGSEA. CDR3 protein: CSVNIGRGYGYTF. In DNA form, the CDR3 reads TGCAGCGTCAACATTGGTAGGGGCTATGGCTACACCTTC.

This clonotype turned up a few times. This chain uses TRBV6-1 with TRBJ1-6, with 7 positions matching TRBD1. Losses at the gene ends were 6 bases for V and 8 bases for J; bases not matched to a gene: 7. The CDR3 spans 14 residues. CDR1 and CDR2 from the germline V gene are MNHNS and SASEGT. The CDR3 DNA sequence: TGTGCCAGCAGCAAGGGACAGCAATATTCACCCCTCCACTTT. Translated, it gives CASSKGQQYSPLHF.

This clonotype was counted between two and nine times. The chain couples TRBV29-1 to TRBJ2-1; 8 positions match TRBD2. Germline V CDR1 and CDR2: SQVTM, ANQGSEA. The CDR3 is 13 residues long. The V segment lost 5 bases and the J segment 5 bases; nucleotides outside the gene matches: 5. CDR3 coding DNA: TGCAGCGTTTTAGCGGGATTGCACAATGAGCAGTTCTTC. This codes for CSVLAGLHNEQFF.

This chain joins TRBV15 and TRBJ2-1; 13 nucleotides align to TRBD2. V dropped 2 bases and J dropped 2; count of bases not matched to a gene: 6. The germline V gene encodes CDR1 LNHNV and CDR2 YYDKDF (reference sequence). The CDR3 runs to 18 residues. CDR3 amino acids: CATSRYGTSGMPYNEQFF. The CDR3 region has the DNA TGTGCCACCAGCAGATACGGGACTAGCGGGATGCCCTACAATGAGCAGTTCTTC.

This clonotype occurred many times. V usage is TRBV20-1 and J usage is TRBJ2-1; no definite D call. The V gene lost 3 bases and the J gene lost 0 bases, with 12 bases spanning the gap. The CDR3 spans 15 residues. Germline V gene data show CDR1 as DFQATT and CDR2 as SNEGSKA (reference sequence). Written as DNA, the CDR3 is TGCAGTGCTAGCATTCTAGTTCTCTCCTACAATGAGCAGTTCTTC. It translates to CSASILVLSYNEQFF.

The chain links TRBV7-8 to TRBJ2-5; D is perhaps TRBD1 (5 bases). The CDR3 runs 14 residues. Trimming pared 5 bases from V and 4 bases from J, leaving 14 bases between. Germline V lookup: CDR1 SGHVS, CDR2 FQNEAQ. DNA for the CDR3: TGTGCCAGCAGCCAGAACACAGGCCGAGAGACCCAGTACTTC. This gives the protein CASSQNTGRETQYF.